In this sample, the clone carrying this T cell receptor (beta chain) turned up a few times. Its antigen remains unidentified. Germline CDR1 and CDR2: SGHRS and YFSETQ. CDR3 size: 15 residues. The ends were cut back, 0 bases at V and 0 bases at J, with 8 bases in the middle. This specimen comes from a study of T-cell memory formation after mild COVID-19. The study's findings and limits: Among contracting clones, CD4+ were mainly CM/EM and CD8+ enriched in EMRA.

Amplification by 5'RACE using constant-segment primers produced TCR alpha and TCR beta cDNA libraries that carried sample barcodes and UMIs. TCRdb re-called the 5' RACE reads with MiXCR, one entry per CDR3 protein. The sample records around 300,000 distinct CDR3 sequences, roughly 8% being singletons. This clonotype was sampled from a man younger than 35 who had mild COVID-19 (a few samples of this study predate the infection). Cell type and time point are not known. What was sequenced was PBMCs or a T cell subset sorted from them (not recorded which). The chain links TRBV5-1 to TRBJ2-3; D uncertain. CDR3 nucleotides: TGCGCCAGCAGCTTGGGCAGTGGAAGCACAGATACGCAGTATTTT. Amino acid sequence: CASSLGSGSTDTQYF.